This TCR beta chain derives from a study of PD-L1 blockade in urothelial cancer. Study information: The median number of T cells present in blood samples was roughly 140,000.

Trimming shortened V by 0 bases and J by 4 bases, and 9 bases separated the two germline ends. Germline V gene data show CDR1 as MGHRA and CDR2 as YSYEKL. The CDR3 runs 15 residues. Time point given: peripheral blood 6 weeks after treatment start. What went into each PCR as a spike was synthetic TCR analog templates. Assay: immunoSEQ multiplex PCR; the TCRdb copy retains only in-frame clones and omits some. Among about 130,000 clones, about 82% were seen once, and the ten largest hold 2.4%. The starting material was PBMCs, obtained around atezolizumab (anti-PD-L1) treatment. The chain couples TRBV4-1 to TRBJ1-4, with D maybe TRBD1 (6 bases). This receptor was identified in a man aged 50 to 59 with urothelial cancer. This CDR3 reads CASSQEGGFNEKLFF. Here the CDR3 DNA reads TGCGCCAGCAGCCAAGAAGGGGGTTTTAATGAAAAACTGTTTTTT.